The text below deals with one TCR beta chain. This sample stems from a study of CD8 T cells in Susac syndrome. RNA was extracted with the RNeasy kit, and a quantity of roughly 0.5 to 1 ug was reverse transcribed using random hexamers. Multiplex immunoSEQ PCR targeted 54 Vbeta and 13 Jbeta TCR beta segments. Using its own MiXCR run on the immunoSEQ multiplex PCR reads, TCRdb lists one record per CDR3 protein. The sample gives about 140,000 distinct CDR3 sequences, 95% of which show up once; 0.14% is in the top ten. The sequenced target, TCR beta, came from blood CD8+ and CD4+ T cells. Per the germline V gene, CDR1 is GTSNPN and CDR2 is SVGIG (reference sequence). V dropped 1 base and J dropped 6 bases, with 9 bases sitting between them. The CDR3 is 13 amino acids.

The V gene is TRBV30, the J gene TRBJ2-2; possible D gene TRBD2, 5 bases. The sample comprised CD4+ T cells from PBMCs. The receptor was derived from a human donor with Susac syndrome. CDR3 nucleotide sequence: TGTGCCTGGAGTGGTCAGAGGGCCGGGGAGCTGTTTTTT. Translating it yields CAWSGQRAGELFF.